This TCR beta chain was obtained from a study of vaccination and CD4 T cells after COVID-19. Concerning this clonotype: Its antigen is not identified.

Findings and caveats of the study: Detection of a median around 84% of reactive clones in convalescent patients was confined to the period after vaccination.

The CDR3 has 15 amino acids. CDR1 is MNHEY and CDR2 is SVGAGI in the germline V gene. V dropped 0 bases and J dropped 4 bases, with 12 bases sitting between them. Oncomine TCR Beta short-read sequencing was applied to DNA from cultured CD4+ T cells. TCRdb re-called the PCR reads through MiXCR, storing one row per CDR3 protein. Altogether 20,000 to 25,000 distinct CDR3 sequences are present, over 35% being singletons, with the ten largest covering approximately 17%. Treatment given: roughly ten-day PBMC culture with coronavirus spike peptide pools or control peptides (ViraFEST assay). This specimen was CD4+ T cells from blood, cultured in vitro, taken before SARS-CoV-2 vaccination. The origin of this receptor is a human donor who received a COVID-19 vaccine. This rearrangement joins TRBV6-5 to TRBJ1-1; D remains unclear. The CDR3 DNA sequence: TGTGCCAGCAGTTACTCGAACGTAGGTGGCACTGAAGCTTTCTTT. It encodes CASSYSNVGGTEAFF.